This is a list of T cell receptor beta chains from one sample in a study of cytomegalovirus exposure and HLA in healthy donors. Sequencing was performed with immunoSEQ multiplex PCR; in TCRdb, only in-frame clones are kept and a portion is missing. In the table there are approximately 160,000 clones, around 77% of which are singletons. The sequencing input was PBMCs. The receptors here all came from a woman aged 25 to 39 in good health and CMV-seronegative. The CDR3 runs from the conserved cysteine through the conserved F or W. D genes are given only for firm matches. A row's size may be missing; if present it is once, few, many or a size class.

-	TRBV4-3	TRBD1	TRBJ1-1	16	TGCGCCAGCAGCCATTACCGTGGGACAGCGAACACTGAAGCTTTCTTT	CASSHYRGTANTEAFF
once	TRBV7-9	-	TRBJ2-7	13	TGTGCCAGCAGCTCGACCCCAGGGTACGAGCAGTACTTC	CASSSTPGYEQYF
once	TRBV9	-	TRBJ2-7	11	TGTGCCAGCAGCGTCAACTACGAGCAGTACTTC	CASSVNYEQYF
few	TRBV6-6	-	TRBJ1-1	15	TGTGCCAGCAGTTACTCGGTTTACGGGAACACTGAAGCTTTCTTT	CASSYSVYGNTEAFF
-	TRBV7-6	TRBD1	TRBJ1-2	14	TGTGCCAGCAGCCAGTTGGACAGGATGGAAGGCTACACCTTC	CASSQLDRMEGYTF
-	TRBV27	-	TRBJ1-1	16	TGTGCCAGCACCTTGGCGGGGTTCTCCCCTGACACTGAAGCTTTCTTT	CASTLAGFSPDTEAFF
-	TRBV10-3	-	TRBJ1-1	16	TGTGCCATCAGTGTGGAGTCGAAGCCTGGCCTCACTGAAGCTTTCTTT	CAISVESKPGLTEAFF
-	TRBV2	TRBD1	TRBJ1-5	16	TGTGCCAGCAGAGCCCGGGACAGGGACGTCGGTCAGCCCCAGCATTTT	CASRARDRDVGQPQHF
-	TRBV29-1	TRBD2	TRBJ2-5	15	TGCAGCGTTGAGTACCGGGGGGGCTCCCAAGAGACCCAGTACTTC	CSVEYRGGSQETQYF
-	TRBV7-2	-	TRBJ2-3	15	TGTGCCAGCACCGGGGGAGCTGCTAGCACAGATACGCAGTATTTT	CASTGGAASTDTQYF
-	TRBV5-1	-	TRBJ1-3	15	TGCGCCAGCAGCCCTCATGGAGGGAGAGGCGACACCATATATTTT	CASSPHGGRGDTIYF
-	TRBV7-9	-	TRBJ1-4	16	TGTGCCAGCAGCCATTCATCAATCCGGGCAGGGGAAAAACTGTTTTTT	CASSHSSIRAGEKLFF
-	TRBV9	TRBD1	TRBJ1-2	15	TGTGCCAGCAGCGTGGGACCGGGACAGGGCGGTGGCTACACCTTC	CASSVGPGQGGGYTF
-	TRBV29-1	-	TRBJ1-4	12	TGCAGCGTTGGTCGACAGGCAGAAAAACTGTTTTTT	CSVGRQAEKLFF
-	TRBV10-3	TRBD1	TRBJ2-2	15	TGTGCCATCAAGCCGGGACAGGGAGACACCGGGGAGCTGTTTTTT	CAIKPGQGDTGELFF
few	TRBV11-1	-	TRBJ2-7	15	TGTGCCAGCAGCTACGGGGTGTACTCCTCCTACGAGCAGTACTTC	CASSYGVYSSYEQYF
-	TRBV5-1	TRBD2	TRBJ2-3	19	TGCGCCAGCAGCGGGCCGGCCTGGGGTCAGCGGGGGGGCACAGATACGCAGTATTTT	CASSGPAWGQRGGTDTQYF
-	TRBV2	-	TRBJ1-2	14	TGTGCCAGCAGTGAACAGGTGGGGCACTATGGCTACACCTTC	CASSEQVGHYGYTF
-	TRBV7-2	TRBD2	TRBJ2-5	16	TGTGCCAGCAGCTTCCGGGGCGGGAGGGGAGAGGAGACCCAGTACTTC	CASSFRGGRGEETQYF
-	TRBV18	-	TRBJ1-1	12	TGTGCCAGCTCACCACTTCGGGCTGAAGCTTTCTTT	CASSPLRAEAFF
-	TRBV28	TRBD2	TRBJ2-3	16	TGTGCCAGCAGTTCAATAGCGGGAGGGCCGGGGGATACGCAGTATTTT	CASSSIAGGPGDTQYF
-	TRBV4-3	-	TRBJ1-2	14	TGCGCCAGCAGCCAAGGGACAAGGAACTATGGCTACCCCTTC	CASSQGTRNYGYPF
-	TRBV9	-	TRBJ1-2	15	TGTGCCAGCAGCGTAGCTGGCAGGGCGGACTATGGCTACACCTTC	CASSVAGRADYGYTF
-	TRBV12-1	-	TRBJ2-3	15	TGTGCCAGGGGCCCTAGCGGGAGAAGCACAGATACGCAGTATTTT	CARGPSGRSTDTQYF
-	TRBV7-2	TRBD1	TRBJ1-2	15	TGTGCCAGCAGCTTAGTTCTCTGGGACAGCTATGGCTACACCTTC	CASSLVLWDSYGYTF
-	TRBV7-7	-	TRBJ1-2	12	TGTGCTAGCAGCTTAGCCCGGTATGGCTACACCTTC	CASSLARYGYTF
-	TRBV9	-	TRBJ1-2	18	TGTGCCAGCAGCGTAGCCGGGGGGTCGATCCCCTCTGGCTATGGCTACACCTTC	CASSVAGGSIPSGYGYTF
few	TRBV6-4	TRBD1	TRBJ1-1	14	TGTGCCAGTGGGACAGGGGGCGAGGAGACTGAAGCTTTCTTT	CASGTGGEETEAFF
-	TRBV25-1	TRBD1	TRBJ1-1	17	TGTGCCAGCAGTGACCTAGGGACAGGGGGCGCGAGGACTGAAGCTTTCTTT	CASSDLGTGGARTEAFF
-	TRBV7-6	-	TRBJ1-5	15	TGTGCCAGCAGCTTAGGGGAACAGGGATTACAGCCCCAGCATTTT	CASSLGEQGLQPQHF
-	TRBV28	-	TRBJ2-1	14	TGTGCCAGCAGCGAACGGAGGGGCCACTTTGAGCAGTTCTTC	CASSERRGHFEQFF
-	TRBV4-1	-	TRBJ2-4	16	TGCGCCAGCAGCCAAGATCTGAGGGCAGCCTGGGACATTCAGTACTTC	CASSQDLRAAWDIQYF
-	TRBV4-3	TRBD1	TRBJ1-2	15	TGCGCCAGCAGCCGATCCGGGACAGGGCTCTATGGCTACACCTTC	CASSRSGTGLYGYTF
-	TRBV9	TRBD1	TRBJ1-1	14	TGTGCCAGCAGCCCAGGGACAGGGGACACTGAAGCTTTCTTT	CASSPGTGDTEAFF
-	TRBV27	-	TRBJ1-2	14	TGTGCCAGCAGTTTATTACAGGGCAACTATGGCTACACCTTC	CASSLLQGNYGYTF
-	TRBV7-6	TRBD2	TRBJ2-2	16	TGTGCCAGCAGCTTCCTAGCGGGGGAGGGCACCGGGGAGCTGTTTTTT	CASSFLAGEGTGELFF
-	TRBV5-4	TRBD1	TRBJ2-7	15	TGTGCCAGCAGCCCGGGACAGGGGTTTACCTACGAGCAGTACTTC	CASSPGQGFTYEQYF
-	TRBV28	-	TRBJ2-7	13	TGTGCCAGACCGAGGGACTTCTATTACGAGCAGTACTTC	CARPRDFYYEQYF
-	TRBV6-5	-	TRBJ1-2	14	TGTGCCAGCAGCTATACAGGGTCTAACTATGGCTACCCCTTC	CASSYTGSNYGYPF
-	TRBV5-4	TRBD2	TRBJ2-1	15	TGTGCCAGCAGCCGGCCGGGACTAGCTTACAATGAGCAGTTCTTC	CASSRPGLAYNEQFF
-	TRBV19	TRBD1	TRBJ2-5	17	TGTGCCAGTAGTACATCGAGAGGGACAGGGACACAAGAGACCCAGTACTTC	CASSTSRGTGTQETQYF
-	TRBV4-1	-	TRBJ1-1	15	TGCGCCAGCAGCTCTCCCCTAGCGGGGGCTAAGGGAGCTTTCTTT	CASSSPLAGAKGAFF
few	TRBV2	TRBD1	TRBJ2-6	17	TGTGCCAGCAGTGTAGAGGGGGCGGGTGCTGGGGCCAACGTCCTGACTTTC	CASSVEGAGAGANVLTF
-	TRBV27	TRBD1	TRBJ2-1	14	TGTGCCAGCAGTTCCCCGACAGGGGACAATGAGCAGTTCTTC	CASSSPTGDNEQFF
-	TRBV5-4	-	TRBJ1-1	14	TGTGCCAGCAGCTCGGACATTACAGACACTGAAGCTTTCTTT	CASSSDITDTEAFF
-	TRBV19	-	TRBJ2-7	17	TGTGCCAGTAGTATACAACACCAGGGGGGAGCGAGGGGCGAGCAGTACTTC	CASSIQHQGGARGEQYF
-	TRBV4-1	-	TRBJ2-1	15	TGCGCCAGCAGCCAAGACGGTAGACTCGACAATGAGCAGTTCTTC	CASSQDGRLDNEQFF
-	TRBV11-3	TRBD2	TRBJ2-3	18	TGTGCCAGCAGCTTCGCCCGAGGGACTAGCGGGACCACAGATACGCAGTATTTT	CASSFARGTSGTTDTQYF
-	TRBV5-4	TRBD1	TRBJ1-6	15	TGTGCCAGCAGCCAAGGGACAGATCATTATTCACCCCTCCACTTT	CASSQGTDHYSPLHF
-	TRBV25-1	-	TRBJ1-1	15	TGTGCCAGCAGTGAATATAGGGAGGGGAACACTGAAGCTTTCTTT	CASSEYREGNTEAFF
-	TRBV29-1	-	TRBJ2-2	11	TGCAGCGTAGCCAACACCGGGGAGCTGTTTTTT	CSVANTGELFF
few	TRBV2	-	TRBJ1-1	15	TGTGCCAGCCGAGCCTACCTTGTAGGGGACTATGAAGCTTTCTTT	CASRAYLVGDYEAFF
-	TRBV11-3	-	TRBJ1-1	15	TGTGCCAGCAGCAAAGCCGGGGGTGAGGACACTGAAGCTTTCTTT	CASSKAGGEDTEAFF
-	TRBV6-1	TRBD1	TRBJ2-1	13	TGTGCCAGCAGTGGACAGGGGGATCATGAGCAGTTCTTC	CASSGQGDHEQFF
-	TRBV14	-	TRBJ2-1	18	TGTGCCAGCAGCCAAGAGGATAGCGTCTTTACCCAATTCAATGAGCAGTTCTTC	CASSQEDSVFTQFNEQFF